The clone carrying this T cell receptor beta chain was seen at least ten times. Its antigen is not known. In TCRdb, the reads were re-called with MiXCR into one record per CDR3 protein. The repertoire holds roughly 120,000 distinct CDR3 sequences, with 10% as singletons. The data originate from a study of T cell repertoires in cytomegalovirus infection. Study context: Signatures in public TCR beta sequences pointed to both CMV infection and matching HLA type. Findings and limits, study-wide: Clonotypes of TCR beta that were HLA-C-restricted and CMV-specific dominated the ex vivo response. Cumulative frequency (of public TCR beta family members) identified carriers of CMV plus the relevant HLA.

CDR3 length equals 13 residues. V was trimmed by 5 bases and J by 7 bases, leaving 12 bases between them. Germline V gives CDR1 SGHVS, CDR2 FNYEAQ. The sequencing sample was made of PBMCs, sequenced either directly or after in vitro stimulation (not recorded which). V gene TRBV7-6 combines with J gene TRBJ2-1; no definite D call. The sequence derives from a human donor in good health (CMV status not recorded). Some clones in this sample may be carry-over from other donors' samples. The CDR3 protein is CASSPWSLNEQFF. For the CDR3, the DNA is TGTGCCAGCAGCCCGTGGAGTTTAAATGAGCAGTTCTTC.